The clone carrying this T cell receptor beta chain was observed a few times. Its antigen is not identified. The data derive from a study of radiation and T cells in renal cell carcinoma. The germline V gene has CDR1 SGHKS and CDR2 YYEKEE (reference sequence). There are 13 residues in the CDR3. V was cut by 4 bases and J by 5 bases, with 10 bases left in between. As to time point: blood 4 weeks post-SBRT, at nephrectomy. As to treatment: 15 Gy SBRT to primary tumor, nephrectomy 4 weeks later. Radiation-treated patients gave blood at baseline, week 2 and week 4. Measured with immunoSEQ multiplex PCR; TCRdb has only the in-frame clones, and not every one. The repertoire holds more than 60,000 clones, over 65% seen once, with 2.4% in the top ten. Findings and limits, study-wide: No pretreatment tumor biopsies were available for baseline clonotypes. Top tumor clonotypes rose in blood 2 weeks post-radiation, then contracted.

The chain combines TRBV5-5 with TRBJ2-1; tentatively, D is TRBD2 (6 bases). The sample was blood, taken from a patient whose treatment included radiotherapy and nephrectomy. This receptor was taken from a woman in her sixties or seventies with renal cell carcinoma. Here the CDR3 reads CASSPEGHNEQFF. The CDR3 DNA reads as TGTGCCAGCAGCCCGGAGGGCCACAATGAGCAGTTCTTC.